The subject of this entry is one T cell receptor beta chain. The data were taken from a study of cytomegalovirus exposure and HLA in healthy donors. The CDR3 covers 15 residues. The germline CDR1 and CDR2 sequences are SGHRS and YFSETQ. The V end was cut by 4 bases, the J end by 0 bases, with 11 bases between. Amplification used 60 Vbeta primers and 13 Jbeta primers. The method was immunoSEQ multiplex PCR; TCRdb's version includes in-frame clones alone and lacks a portion of them. This table holds over 60,000 clones, 75% found once. Sequencing used PBMCs. The TCR was taken from a man between 70 and 80 years old in good health and CMV-seronegative. This rearrangement joins TRBV5-1 to TRBJ1-3, with D possibly TRBD1 on 5 matching bases. CDR3 sequence reads: CASSLDTNSGNTIYF. In nucleotides, the CDR3 is TGCGCCAGCAGCCTGGACACGAACTCTGGAAACACCATATATTTT.